This record covers a single T cell receptor beta chain. With V trimmed by 6 bases and J by 5 bases, 9 bases remained unmatched. CDR3 size: 15 residues. Germline assignment: CDR1 WNHNN and CDR2 SYGVQD (reference sequence). These data come from a study of shared clonotypes between healthy human individuals. All the donors were Caucasian adults who lived in Nashville, Tennessee. Profiling relied on immunoSEQ multiplex PCR, and the TCRdb table lists in-frame clones only, not all of them. The sample has hundreds of thousands of clones; 76% are singletons. The chain carries TRBV10-1 and TRBJ2-2; TRBD2 matches 7 bases. The sequenced sample consisted of PBMCs. This receptor was taken from a woman between 35 and 50 years old in good health. Some clones in this sample may be carry-over from other donors' samples. The CDR3 DNA reads as TGCGCCAGCAGCCCTGGGGGGGTTAGGACCGGGGAGCTGTTTTTT. Its protein is CASSPGGVRTGELFF.